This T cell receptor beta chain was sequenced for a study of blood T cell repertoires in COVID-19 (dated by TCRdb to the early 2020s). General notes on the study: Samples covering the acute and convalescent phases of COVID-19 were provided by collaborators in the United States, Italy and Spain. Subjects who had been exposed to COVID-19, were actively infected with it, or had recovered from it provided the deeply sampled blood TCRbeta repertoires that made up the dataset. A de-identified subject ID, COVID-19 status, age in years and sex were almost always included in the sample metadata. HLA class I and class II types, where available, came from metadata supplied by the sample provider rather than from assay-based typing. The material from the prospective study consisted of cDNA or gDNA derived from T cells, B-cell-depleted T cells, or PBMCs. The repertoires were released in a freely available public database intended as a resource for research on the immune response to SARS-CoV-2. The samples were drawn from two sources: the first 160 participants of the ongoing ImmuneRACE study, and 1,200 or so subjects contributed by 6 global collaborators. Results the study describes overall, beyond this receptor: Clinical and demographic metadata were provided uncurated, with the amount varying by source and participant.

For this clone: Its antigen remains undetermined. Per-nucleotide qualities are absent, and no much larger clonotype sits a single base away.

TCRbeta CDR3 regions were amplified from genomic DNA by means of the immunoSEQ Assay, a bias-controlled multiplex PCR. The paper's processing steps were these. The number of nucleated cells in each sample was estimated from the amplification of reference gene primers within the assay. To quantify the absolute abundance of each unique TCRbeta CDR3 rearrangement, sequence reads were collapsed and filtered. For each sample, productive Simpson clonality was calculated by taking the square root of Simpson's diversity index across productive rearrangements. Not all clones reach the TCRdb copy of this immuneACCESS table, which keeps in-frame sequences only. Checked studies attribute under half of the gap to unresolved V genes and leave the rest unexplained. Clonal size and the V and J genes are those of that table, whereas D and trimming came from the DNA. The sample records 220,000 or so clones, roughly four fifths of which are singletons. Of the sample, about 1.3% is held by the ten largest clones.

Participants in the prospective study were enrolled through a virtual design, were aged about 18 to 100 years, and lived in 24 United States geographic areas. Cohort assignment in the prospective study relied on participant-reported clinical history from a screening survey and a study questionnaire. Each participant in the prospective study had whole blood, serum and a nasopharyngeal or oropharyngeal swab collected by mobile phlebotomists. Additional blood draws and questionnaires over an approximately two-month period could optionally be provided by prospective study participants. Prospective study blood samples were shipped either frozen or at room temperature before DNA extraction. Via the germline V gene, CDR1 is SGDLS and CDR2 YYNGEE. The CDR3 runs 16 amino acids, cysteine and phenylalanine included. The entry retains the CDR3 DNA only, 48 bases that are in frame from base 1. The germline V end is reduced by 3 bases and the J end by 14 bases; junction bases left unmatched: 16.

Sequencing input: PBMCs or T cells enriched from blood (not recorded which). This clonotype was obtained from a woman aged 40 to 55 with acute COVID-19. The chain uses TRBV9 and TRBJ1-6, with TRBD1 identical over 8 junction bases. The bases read TGTGCCAGCAGCGACCGGGACAGGTTCGGGATTGGGGCCCTCCACTTT. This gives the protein CASSDRDRFGIGALHF.